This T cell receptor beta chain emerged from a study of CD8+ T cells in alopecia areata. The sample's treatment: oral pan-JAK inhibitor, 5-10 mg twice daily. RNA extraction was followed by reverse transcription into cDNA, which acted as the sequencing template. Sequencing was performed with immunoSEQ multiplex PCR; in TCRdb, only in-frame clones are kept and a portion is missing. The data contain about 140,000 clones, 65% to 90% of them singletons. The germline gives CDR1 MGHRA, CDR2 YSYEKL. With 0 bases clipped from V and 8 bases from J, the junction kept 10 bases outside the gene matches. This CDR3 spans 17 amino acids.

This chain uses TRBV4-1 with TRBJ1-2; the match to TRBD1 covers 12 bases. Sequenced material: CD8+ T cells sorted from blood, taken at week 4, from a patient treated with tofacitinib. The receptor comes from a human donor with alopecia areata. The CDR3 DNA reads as TGCGCCAGCAGCCAAGATTTGGGACAGGGGGCAACGAACGGCTACACCTTC. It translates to CASSQDLGQGATNGYTF.